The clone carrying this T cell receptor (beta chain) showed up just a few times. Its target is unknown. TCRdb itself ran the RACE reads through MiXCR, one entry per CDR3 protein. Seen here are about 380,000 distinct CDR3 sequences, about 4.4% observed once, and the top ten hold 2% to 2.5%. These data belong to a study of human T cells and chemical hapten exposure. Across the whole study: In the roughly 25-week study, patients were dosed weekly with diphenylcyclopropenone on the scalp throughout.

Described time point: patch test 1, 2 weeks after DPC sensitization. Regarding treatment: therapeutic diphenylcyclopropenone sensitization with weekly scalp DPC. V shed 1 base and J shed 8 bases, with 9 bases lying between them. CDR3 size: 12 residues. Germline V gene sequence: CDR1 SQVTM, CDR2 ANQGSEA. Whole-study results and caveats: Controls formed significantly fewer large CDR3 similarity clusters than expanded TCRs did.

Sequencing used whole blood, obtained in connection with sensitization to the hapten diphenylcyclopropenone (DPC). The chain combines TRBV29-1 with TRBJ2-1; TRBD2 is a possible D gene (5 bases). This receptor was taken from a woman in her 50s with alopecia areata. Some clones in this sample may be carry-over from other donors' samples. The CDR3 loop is CSVEGYGDEQFF. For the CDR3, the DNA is TGCAGCGTTGAAGGGTACGGGGATGAGCAGTTCTTC.